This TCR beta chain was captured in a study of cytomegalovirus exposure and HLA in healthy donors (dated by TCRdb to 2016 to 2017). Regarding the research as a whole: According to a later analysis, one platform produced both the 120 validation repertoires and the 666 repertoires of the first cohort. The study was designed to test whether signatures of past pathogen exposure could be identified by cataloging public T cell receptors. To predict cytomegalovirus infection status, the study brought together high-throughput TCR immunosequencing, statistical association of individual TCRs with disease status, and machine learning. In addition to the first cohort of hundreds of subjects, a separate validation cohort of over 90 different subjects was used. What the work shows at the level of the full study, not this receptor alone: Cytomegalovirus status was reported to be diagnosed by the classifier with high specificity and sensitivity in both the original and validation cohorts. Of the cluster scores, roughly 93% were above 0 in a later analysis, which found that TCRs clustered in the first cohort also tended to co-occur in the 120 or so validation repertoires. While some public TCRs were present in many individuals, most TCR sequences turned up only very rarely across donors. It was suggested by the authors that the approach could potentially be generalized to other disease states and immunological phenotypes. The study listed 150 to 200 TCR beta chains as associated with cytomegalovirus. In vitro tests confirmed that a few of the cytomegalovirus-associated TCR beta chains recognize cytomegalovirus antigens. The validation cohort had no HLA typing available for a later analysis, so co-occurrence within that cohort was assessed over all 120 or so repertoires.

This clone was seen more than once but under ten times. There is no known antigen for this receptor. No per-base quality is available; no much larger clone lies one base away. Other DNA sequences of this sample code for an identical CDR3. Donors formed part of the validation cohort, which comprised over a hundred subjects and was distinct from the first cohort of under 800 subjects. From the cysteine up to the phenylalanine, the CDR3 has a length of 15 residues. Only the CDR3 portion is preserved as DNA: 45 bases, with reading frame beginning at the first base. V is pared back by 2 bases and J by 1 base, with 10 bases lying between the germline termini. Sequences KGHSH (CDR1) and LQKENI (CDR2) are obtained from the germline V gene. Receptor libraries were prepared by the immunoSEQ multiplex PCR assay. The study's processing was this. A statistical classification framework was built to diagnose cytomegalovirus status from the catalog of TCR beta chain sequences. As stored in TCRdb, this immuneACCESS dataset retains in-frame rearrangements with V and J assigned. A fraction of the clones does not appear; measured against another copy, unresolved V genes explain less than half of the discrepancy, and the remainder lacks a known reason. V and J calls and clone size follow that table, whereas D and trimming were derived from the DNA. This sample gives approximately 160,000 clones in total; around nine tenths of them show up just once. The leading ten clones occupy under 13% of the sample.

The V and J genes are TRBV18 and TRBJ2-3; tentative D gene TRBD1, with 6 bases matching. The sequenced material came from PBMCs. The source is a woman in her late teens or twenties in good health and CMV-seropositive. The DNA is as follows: TGTGCCAGCTCACCATCCAGGGGAGGCACAGATACGCAGTATTTT. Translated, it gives CASSPSRGGTDTQYF.